There are a few counts of the clone carrying this TCR beta chain. What it binds is not known. About 110 mL of blood, on average, came from one heparinised draw per donor. The data belong to a study of beta chain features in type 1 diabetes. Study-level results: Although PCR might favor shorter templates, it would do so equally in patients and controls. Reduced insertions and increased deletions marked VDJ junctions in type 1 diabetes patients.

Expressed TCRB transcripts got sequenced, as all isolated RNA was reverse transcribed. Libraries were prepared by immunoSEQ multiplex PCR; TCRdb keeps only in-frame clonotypes and omits some of them. Seen here are under 450,000 clones, about 16% observed once, and the top ten hold roughly 0.017%. Germline CDR1 reads MGHDK; CDR2 reads SYGVNS. The CDR3 totals 14 residues. Trimming removed 5 bases from V and 7 bases from J, with 17 bases in between. This sequence was found in a woman aged 18-29 years in good health. The rearrangement uses TRBV25-1 and TRBJ1-2; D might be TRBD1 (6 bases). The specimen sequenced was naive CD4+ T cells from blood. Here the CDR3 DNA reads TGTGCCAGCAGTAACCCGCAGGGGTTGATTGGCTACACCTTC. The encoded protein is CASSNPQGLIGYTF.